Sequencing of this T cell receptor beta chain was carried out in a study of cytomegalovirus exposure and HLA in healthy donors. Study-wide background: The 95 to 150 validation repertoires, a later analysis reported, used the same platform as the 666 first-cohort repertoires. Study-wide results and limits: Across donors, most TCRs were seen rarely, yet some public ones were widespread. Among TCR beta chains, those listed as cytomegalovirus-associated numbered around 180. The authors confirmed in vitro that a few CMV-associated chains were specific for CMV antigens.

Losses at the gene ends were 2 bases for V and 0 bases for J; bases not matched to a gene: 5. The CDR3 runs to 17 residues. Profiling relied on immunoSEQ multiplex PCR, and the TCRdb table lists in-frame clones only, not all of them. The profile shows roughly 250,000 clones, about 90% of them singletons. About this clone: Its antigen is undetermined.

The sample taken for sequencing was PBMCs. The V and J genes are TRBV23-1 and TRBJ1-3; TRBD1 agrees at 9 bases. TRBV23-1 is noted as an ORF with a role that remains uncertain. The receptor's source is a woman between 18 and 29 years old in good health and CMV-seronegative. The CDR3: CASSQRTGESSGNTIYF. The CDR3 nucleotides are TGCGCCAGCAGTCAAAGGACAGGGGAGAGCTCTGGAAACACCATATATTTT.